The rows below give T cell receptor beta chains drawn from one sample of a study of control samples from healthy donors and cancer patients. Assay: immunoSEQ multiplex PCR; the TCRdb copy retains only in-frame clones and omits some. Among under 80,000 clones listed, around 94% were seen once. The specimen sequenced was blood. The origin of the receptors is a woman between 40 and 50 years old in good health. Both conserved end residues are part of each CDR3. A D gene is named only where the DNA matches it firmly. The size field is filled for only some rows; it gives once, few, many or a size class.

clone_size	v_call	j_call	d_call	cdr3_aa	cdr3_nt
-	TRBV3-1/TRBV3-2	TRBJ2-5	TRBD1	CASSQDNLVGGGQTQYF	TGTGCCAGCAGCCAAGATAATTTGGTAGGGGGCGGGCAGACCCAGTACTTC
-	TRBV28	TRBJ2-5	TRBD1	CASRHPLAETGGRETQYF	TGTGCCAGCAGGCACCCATTAGCGGAGACAGGGGGGCGAGAGACCCAGTACTTC
-	TRBV6-2/TRBV6-3	TRBJ2-7	-	CASSYEQGSYEQYF	TGTGCCAGCAGTTACGAGCAGGGGTCGTACGAGCAGTACTTC
-	TRBV30	TRBJ1-5	-	CAWSYRGNQPQHF	TGTGCCTGGAGTTACCGAGGGAATCAGCCCCAGCATTTT
once	TRBV6-5	TRBJ1-4	-	CASSQTATNEKLFF	TGTGCCAGCAGCCAGACAGCAACTAATGAAAAACTGTTTTTT
-	TRBV7-2	TRBJ2-7	-	CASSLGGAGYEQYF	TGTGCCAGCAGCTTAGGAGGGGCCGGCTACGAGCAGTACTTC
-	TRBV14	TRBJ1-4	-	CASSLRRLGQEKLFF	TGTGCCAGCAGTCTCCGACGCCTGGGGCAAGAAAAACTGTTTTTT
-	TRBV2	TRBJ2-7	TRBD2	CASSESSGTGQYF	TGTGCCAGCAGTGAATCTAGCGGGACGGGACAGTACTTC
-	TRBV11-3	TRBJ2-1	-	CASSFNPNPRNEQFF	TGTGCCAGCAGCTTCAACCCGAACCCTAGGAATGAGCAGTTCTTC
-	TRBV10-3	TRBJ2-2	-	CAITKGTGELFF	TGTGCCATCACCAAGGGCACCGGGGAGCTGTTTTTT
-	TRBV11-2	TRBJ1-2	-	CASSLDRWSSYGYTF	TGTGCCAGCAGCTTAGACCGGTGGTCCTCCTATGGCTACACCTTC
-	TRBV7-2	TRBJ2-7	-	CASSRGPLSYEQYF	TGTGCCAGCAGCCGGGGACCTTTATCCTACGAGCAGTACTTC
-	TRBV6-5	TRBJ1-4	TRBD1	CASSYLGQVEKLFF	TGTGCCAGCAGTTACCTAGGACAGGTGGAAAAACTGTTTTTT
once	TRBV27	TRBJ1-4	TRBD1	CASSLGLGRTGGSVGEKLFF	TGTGCCAGCAGTTTAGGCCTAGGCAGGACAGGGGGCTCGGTCGGTGAAAAACTGTTTTTT
once	TRBV4-1	TRBJ1-2	-	CASSPIENYGYTF	TGCGCCAGCAGCCCAATAGAAAACTATGGCTACACCTTC
-	TRBV5-4	TRBJ2-3	TRBD2	CASSLRAGGQGDTQYF	TGTGCCAGCAGCTTGAGGGCGGGGGGGCAAGGAGATACGCAGTATTTT
-	TRBV6-1	TRBJ1-6	-	CASSEIIGDSDSPLHF	TGTGCCAGCAGTGAAATAATCGGGGATTCGGATTCACCCCTCCACTTT
-	TRBV18	TRBJ1-5	-	CASSPGEGVQPQHF	TGTGCCAGCTCACCCGGGGAGGGGGTTCAGCCCCAGCATTTT
-	TRBV6-1	TRBJ1-1	TRBD1	CASSEFLGQGHGEAFF	TGTGCCAGCAGTGAATTCTTGGGACAGGGGCATGGGGAAGCTTTCTTT
-	TRBV28	TRBJ2-2	-	CASTPLEAGRSGELFF	TGTGCCAGCACCCCTCTGGAGGCAGGGCGGTCCGGGGAGCTGTTTTTT
-	TRBV7-2	TRBJ2-7	TRBD2	CASSLEMTSGSREQYF	TGTGCCAGCAGCTTAGAGATGACTAGCGGGAGTAGAGAGCAGTACTTC
-	TRBV2	TRBJ1-5	-	CASTGTGFQPQHF	TGTGCCAGCACGGGGACGGGATTCCAGCCCCAGCATTTT
-	TRBV19	TRBJ1-2	-	CASSRRQDNYGYTF	TGTGCCAGTAGCCGCCGACAGGATAACTATGGCTACACCTTC
once	TRBV4-2	TRBJ1-6	-	CASSQVREALHF	TGTGCCAGCAGCCAAGTTCGGGAAGCCCTCCACTTT
-	TRBV7-2	TRBJ2-3	-	CASSSRLEGDTQYF	TGTGCCAGCAGCTCACGACTAGAGGGAGATACGCAGTATTTT
-	TRBV19	TRBJ1-1	TRBD1	CASTSSGGYGAFF	TGTGCCAGTACGAGTTCAGGGGGCTATGGAGCTTTCTTT
-	TRBV7-6	TRBJ2-1	-	CASSFMAAAAYNEQFF	TGTGCCAGCAGCTTTATGGCTGCGGCCGCCTACAATGAGCAGTTCTTC
-	TRBV5-8	TRBJ2-2	-	CASSKGTGFDGELFF	TGTGCCAGCAGCAAAGGAACAGGGTTTGACGGGGAGCTGTTTTTT
-	TRBV7-9	TRBJ1-3	-	CASSLAGTDTGNTIYF	TGTGCCAGCAGCTTAGCCGGGACCGATACTGGAAACACCATATATTTT
-	TRBV2	TRBJ2-5	TRBD1	CASSRQGLETQYF	TGTGCCAGCAGCAGACAGGGGCTGGAGACCCAGTACTTC
-	TRBV13	TRBJ2-1	-	CASSTTSYNEQFF	TGTGCCAGCAGCACGACTAGTTACAATGAGCAGTTCTTC
-	TRBV2	TRBJ2-7	-	CASTPQGYEQYF	TGTGCCAGCACCCCCCAGGGCTACGAGCAGTACTTC
-	TRBV6-2/TRBV6-3	TRBJ2-4	-	CASSYGIGVGLAKNIQYF	TGTGCCAGCAGTTACGGTATCGGTGTGGGATTAGCCAAAAACATTCAGTACTTC
-	TRBV24-1	TRBJ1-3	TRBD1	CAPAGSGGENTIYF	TGTGCCCCCGCTGGGTCAGGGGGCGAAAACACCATATATTTT
-	TRBV7-9	TRBJ2-2	TRBD2	CASSSGRDTGELFF	TGTGCCAGCAGCTCGGGGAGGGACACCGGGGAGCTGTTTTTT
-	TRBV5-5	TRBJ1-1	TRBD1	CASSLGQGGNTEAFF	TGTGCCAGCAGCCTAGGACAGGGGGGGAACACTGAAGCTTTCTTT